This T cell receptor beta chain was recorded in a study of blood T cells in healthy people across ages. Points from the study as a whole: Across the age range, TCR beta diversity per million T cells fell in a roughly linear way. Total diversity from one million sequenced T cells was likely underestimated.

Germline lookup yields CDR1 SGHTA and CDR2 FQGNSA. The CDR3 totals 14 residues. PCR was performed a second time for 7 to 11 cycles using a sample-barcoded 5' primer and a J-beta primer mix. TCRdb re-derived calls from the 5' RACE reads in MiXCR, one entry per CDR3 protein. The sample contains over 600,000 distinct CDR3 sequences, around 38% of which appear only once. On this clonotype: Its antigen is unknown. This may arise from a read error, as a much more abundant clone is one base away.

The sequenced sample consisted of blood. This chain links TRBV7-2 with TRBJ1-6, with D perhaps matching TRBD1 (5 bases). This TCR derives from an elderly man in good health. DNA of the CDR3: TGTGCCAGCAGCTCGTCGGTGGGGGGTTCACCCCCCCACTTT. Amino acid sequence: CASSSSVGGSPPHF.